The source of this TCR beta chain is a study of early T cells in non-severe SARS-CoV-2 infection (dated by TCRdb to the early 2020s). Turning to the overall study: Bulk RNA from unsorted whole blood was used for TCR sequencing, so alpha and beta chains could not be paired. The full study reports these points: Matching against VDJdb was skewed toward anti-spike CD8 responses, likely underestimated virus-specific expansions, and missed private and CD4 specificities.

As for this clonotype: The clone's antigen remains unknown. No base quality values were provided; no much bigger clone lies one nucleotide off.

The study was a case-control design nested within a healthcare worker cohort in London, UK, with weekly nasopharyngeal swab PCR tests and blood sampling. Between 23 and 31 March 2020, the week of the UK lockdown, healthcare workers were enrolled and then followed up weekly for as long as 16 weeks. Looking up the germline V gene yields CDR1 SGHRS and CDR2 YFSETQ. Reading from cysteine to phenylalanine, the CDR3 counts 13 amino acids. Only the CDR3 DNA is retained, 39 bases long and in frame from the first base. Trimming costs V 6 bases and J 2 bases, and their ends lie 9 bases apart. The method behind the library was 5' RACE. TCRdb records NextSeq 500 as the sequencer. In the TCR library protocol, unique molecular identifiers were attached to individual cDNA molecules to correct for PCR bias and sequencing error. TCR alpha and beta chains were both sequenced, and the abundances of alpha and beta sequences in each sample were closely correlated with each other. The published analysis was carried out like this. Decombinator V4 was used to annotate TCR sequences for V gene, J gene and CDR3. TCRs were defined as expanded if a significant change between any two time points was detected under a Poisson model with p below 0.0001. TCR abundances were normalised to the total number of TCRs sequenced per sample and expressed as counts per million. MAIT TCRs were defined by TRAV1-2 paired with TRAJ12, TRAJ20 or TRAJ33, and iNKT TCRs by TRAV10 paired with TRAJ18. VDJdb, accessed on 1 November 2021, was searched for TCRs annotated for CMV, EBV and SARS-CoV-2, and TCRs annotated for more than one antigen were excluded. TCRdb reworked the public reads: Q25 trimming with fastp, MiXCR clone assembly, productive beta chains retained. Duplicate CDR3 protein sequences are folded into a single record with the most common DNA and genes. These V and J calls rely on TCRdb rather than the paper's analysis. The sample table contains tens of thousands of distinct CDR3 sequences; only one count was recorded for around an eighth of them. Clones ranked in the top ten supply less than 4.5% of the sample.

The rearrangement joined TRBV5-1 to TRBJ1-5; the D gene is not confidently resolved. The source is an adult who was a healthcare worker with PCR-confirmed SARS-CoV-2 infection or an uninfected control (not recorded which). The specimen sequenced was whole blood. Here is the DNA: TGCGCCAGCATGGATAGGGGCAATCAGCCCCAGCATTTT. This encodes CASMDRGNQPQHF.